These 22 T cell receptor gamma chains came from one sample sequenced in a study of γδ T cells in repeated Plasmodium falciparum infection. TCRdb called clones from the multiplex PCR reads again using CATT. Among 25,000 to 35,000 gamma-chain clones listed, 1.4% were seen once. Bulk repertoires came from Vgamma9/Vdelta2+ or Vdelta2-negative gammadelta T cells flow-sorted from PBMC. Specimen: gamma-delta T cells from blood. The source of these receptors is a pool of human donors (malaria-infected and uninfected, not separated).

Sample share makes this clone medium-sized (0.01 to 0.1%). At the DNA level, this CDR3 is encoded by other sequences in the same sample as well. DNA for the CDR3: TGTGCCACCTGGGAGGAATATAAGAAACTCTTT. Protein: CATWEEYKKLF. The chain combines TRGV4 with TRGJ1 or TRGJ2. CDR1 and CDR2 from the germline V gene are EGSTGY and YDSYTSSV. V dropped 4 bases and J dropped 7; count of bases not matched to a gene: 4. This CDR3 has 11 amino acids.

This clone was seen many times. The protein held in TCRdb is that of a much larger clone and does not match this DNA's translation at residue 9, likely because of a read error; the protein shown is translated from the DNA. This rearrangement joins TRGV4 to TRGJ1 or TRGJ2. Germline CDR1 reads EGSTGY; CDR2 reads YDSYTSSV. This CDR3 comprises 11 residues. The CDR3 protein is CATWDVYKELF. The DNA for the CDR3 is TGTGCCACCTGGGATGTGTATAAGGAACTCTTT.

By share, this clone ranks as medium-sized. This chain links TRGV9 with TRGJ1 or TRGJ2. This CDR3 comprises 11 residues. Germline CDR1 and CDR2: GITISATS and ISYDGTV (reference sequence). Trimming cost V 3 bases and J 8 bases; bases outside gene matches: 4. The CDR3 reads CALWETDKKLF. The CDR3 coding sequence is TGTGCCTTGTGGGAGACTGATAAGAAACTCTTT.

This clone was counted many times. The TCRdb record carries a much larger clone's protein, which differs from this DNA's translation at residue 7; a read error is the likely cause, and the protein listed here is the DNA translation. Distinct nucleotide sequences in the sample also encode this CDR3. This chain uses TRGV9 with TRGJP1. No J segment appears in TCRdb, so it was assigned here by matching the sequence to germline. Germline CDR1 reads GITISATS; CDR2 reads ISYDGTV (reference sequence). The CDR3 is 13 residues long. The V and J ends lost 4 bases and 6 bases, in that order; junction bases with no gene match: 5. The CDR3 DNA reads TGTGCCTTGTGGGATTCAGCTGGTTGGTTCAAGATATTT. This codes for CALWDSAGWFKIF.

A note on this clone: This DNA's translation differs at residue 10 from TCRdb's protein, which comes from a much larger clone; a read error is likely, and the protein shown is translated from the DNA. The chain links TRGV2 to TRGJ1 or TRGJ2. TCRdb supplies no J gene; here it was assigned by aligning the nucleotide sequence to germline. The germline V gene has CDR1 EGSNGY and CDR2 YDSYNSKV. Trimming at V came to 0 bases and at J to 11 bases, leaving 10 bases not matched to a gene. CDR3 size: 13 residues. CDR3 in DNA: TGTGCCACCTGGGACGGGCGAGTTGGAGAGAAACTCTTT. Encoded protein: CATWDGRVGEKLF.

On this clone: For this DNA, TCRdb reports the protein of a much larger clone, which diverges at residues 8 and 10, most likely from a read error; the protein presented here is translated directly from the DNA. CDR3 loop: CATWDGPTYEKLF. CDR3 coding DNA: TGTGCCACCTGGGATGGACCCACTTATGAGAAGCTCTTT. The chain joins TRGV4 to TRGJ1 or TRGJ2. This CDR3 region has 13 residues. Germline assignment: CDR1 EGSTGY and CDR2 YDSYTSSV.

The sample holds a few counts of this clone. The protein TCRdb lists belongs to a much larger clone and differs from this DNA's translation at residue 7, which points to a read error; the protein shown is made from the DNA. J is TRGJ1 or TRGJ2 and V is TRGV4. Germline matching of the DNA provided the J gene here, since TCRdb leaves it blank. CDR3 length: 13 residues. The germline V gene encodes CDR1 EGSTGY and CDR2 YDSYTSSV. J gave up 7 bases and V 3 bases, and 9 bases lay outside the gene matches. The CDR3 DNA follows: TGTGCCACCTGGGATCAGGGGCGGTATAAGAAACTCTTT. It translates to CATWDQGRYKKLF.

This clone was counted a few times. This DNA translates differently at residue 17 from the TCRdb protein, which is that of a much larger clone; a read error is likely, and the protein shown is the DNA's own translation. This chain uses TRGV9 with TRGJP1. No J gene was available from TCRdb, and it was assigned here by a germline match of the DNA. This CDR3 contains 18 residues. Germline CDR1 GITISATS, CDR2 ISYDGTV (reference sequence). The J segment lost 15 bases and the V segment lost 4 bases, leaving 29 bases of the junction unmatched. Written as DNA, the CDR3 is TGTGCCTTGTGGGACCTGCAAGAGGTAGTGTTGGGCAAAAAAATCAAGATATTT. This translates into CALWDLQEVVLGKKIKIF.

Concerning this clone itself: TCRdb's protein for this DNA is that of a much larger clone and differs from the translation at residue 10, likely a read error; the protein shown is the DNA translation. The rearrangement links TRGV8 to TRGJ1 or TRGJ2. The CDR3 is made up of 13 amino acids. Germline loops: CDR1 VENAVY, CDR2 YDSYNSRV. The CDR3 spells CATWDFSYYEKLF. The CDR3 DNA sequence: TGTGCCACCTGGGATTTCTCTTATTATGAGAAACTCTTT.

Ten or more counts support this clone. Other DNA sequences in the sample encode the same CDR3. The V gene is TRGV2, the J gene TRGJP1. Germline V gives CDR1 EGSNGY, CDR2 YDSYNSKV. The CDR3 loop spans 13 amino acids. With V trimmed by 6 bases and J by 6 bases, 7 bases remained unmatched. The CDR3 DNA reads TGTGCCACCTGGTTCCACTCTGGTTGGTTCAAGATATTT. Translating gives CATWFHSGWFKIF.

This clone appeared many times. The protein TCRdb gives is from a much larger clone and does not agree with this DNA's translation at residue 6, likely a read error; the protein shown here comes from the DNA. The chain carries TRGV9 and TRGJ1 or TRGJ2. In the absence of a J gene in TCRdb, the DNA was matched to germline to assign it here. This CDR3 has 19 amino acids. The J segment lost 0 bases and the V segment lost 2 bases, leaving 19 bases of the junction unmatched. Germline CDR1 is GITISATS and CDR2 is ISYDGTV (reference sequence). The CDR3 region is CALWEAHAYYLQNYYKKLF. CDR3 DNA: TGTGCCTTGTGGGAGGCGCACGCCTACTACTTGCAGAATTATTATAAGAAACTCTTT.

Regarding this clone: The mismatch at residue 6 between this DNA's translation and the TCRdb protein of a much larger clone likely reflects a read error; the protein shown is translated from the DNA. The chain couples TRGV8 to TRGJ1 or TRGJ2. The J gene comes from matching the DNA to germline here; TCRdb lacks it. The CDR3 totals 13 residues. Trimming cost V 5 bases and J 4 bases; bases outside gene matches: 8. Per germline, CDR1 VENAVY and CDR2 YDSYNSRV. The CDR3 region is CATWGSVYYKKLF. In DNA form, the CDR3 reads TGTGCCACCTGGGGCTCTGTATATTATAAGAAACTCTTT.

This clone was observed a handful of times. The translation of this DNA and the TCRdb protein of a much larger clone differ at residue 3, probably owing to a read error; the protein shown here is translated from the DNA. This chain links TRGV4 with TRGJ1 or TRGJ2. The J gene comes from matching the DNA to germline here; TCRdb lacks it. The germline CDR1 and CDR2 sequences are EGSTGY and YDSYTSSV. This CDR3 is 13 amino acids long. CDR3 loop: CAPWELWGYKKLF. The CDR3 DNA reads as TGTGCCCCCTGGGAGCTATGGGGGTATAAGAAACTCTTT.

The sample holds many counts of this clone. The TCRdb protein, from a much larger clone, departs from this DNA's translation at residue 4, likely by read error; the protein shown derives from the DNA. Other DNA sequences in this specimen translate into the identical CDR3. V is TRGV9 and J is TRGJP. Per the germline V gene, CDR1 is GITISATS and CDR2 is ISYDGTV (reference sequence). The CDR3 has 15 amino acids. The CDR3 here is CALREVELGKKIKVF. CDR3 bases: TGTGCCTTGCGGGAGGTGGAGTTGGGCAAAAAAATCAAGGTATTT.

In this sample, this clone turned up a few times. A far larger clone lies a single base away; this is likely a read error. The same CDR3 arises from other DNA sequences in this sample as well. J is TRGJP and V is TRGV9. TCRdb does not report a J gene; here it was assigned by matching the DNA to germline references. CDR3 length: 20 residues. Germline V gene data show CDR1 as GITISATS and CDR2 as ISYDGTV (reference sequence). The CDR3 region is CALWEVRPLGRELGKKIKVF. In nucleotides, the CDR3 is TGTGCCTTGTGGGAGGTGCGACCCCTCGGGCGAGAGTTGGGCAAAAAAATCAAGGTATTT.

Notes on this clone: TCRdb's protein, taken from a much larger clone, differs from this DNA's translation at residue 11, likely owing to a read error; the protein displayed comes from the DNA. The J gene was not called, though the V gene is TRGV9. Germline V gene data show CDR1 as GITISATS and CDR2 as ISYDGTV (reference sequence). CDR3 length: 13 residues. The CDR3 nucleotides read TGTGCCTTGTGGGAGGTGCGAGGGTATAAGGAACTCTTT. Protein: CALWEVRGYKELF.

This clone appeared a few times. The TCRdb protein comes from a much larger clone and disagrees with this DNA's translation at residue 7, likely due to a read error; the protein given here is derived from the DNA. The chain's CDR3 is CALWEGRPGPIRYLKKLF. In DNA, the CDR3 is TGTGCCTTGTGGGAGGGCCGCCCGGGTCCCATACGCTACCTAAAGAAACTCTTT. The chain employs TRGV9 and TRGJ1 or TRGJ2. TCRdb lists no J gene, so it was determined here by aligning the DNA to germline. Germline CDR1 reads GITISATS; CDR2 reads ISYDGTV (reference sequence). The CDR3 runs to 18 residues. With 2 bases clipped from V and 10 bases from J, the junction kept 26 bases outside the gene matches.

This clone was counted only a few times. TCRdb has a much larger clone's protein, which differs at residue 9 from the translation of this DNA, likely because of a read error; what is shown is the protein translated from the DNA. The chain has TRGV9 and TRGJP. TCRdb is silent on the J gene; assignment here came from matching the DNA to germline. Germline trimming cut 4 bases from V and 9 bases from J; bases unmatched to any gene: 15. Germline V gene data show CDR1 as GITISATS and CDR2 as ISYDGTV (reference sequence). The CDR3 length is 18 residues. CDR3 loop: CALWDQGAIGLGKKIKVF. CDR3 coding DNA: TGTGCCTTGTGGGACCAGGGCGCTATTGGGTTGGGCAAAAAAATCAAGGTATTT.

This clone was observed a handful of times. This chain connects TRGV4 to TRGJ1 or TRGJ2. TCRdb gives no J gene; it was assigned here by matching the DNA to germline. CDR3 length: 13 amino acids. The V gene's germline CDR1 is EGSTGY and CDR2 YDSYTSSV. Germline trimming cut 0 bases from V and 9 bases from J; bases unmatched to any gene: 8. CDR3 residues: CATWDGRGAKKLF. CDR3 nucleotide sequence: TGTGCCACCTGGGATGGGCGGGGGGCTAAGAAACTCTTT.

Note on this clone: A far larger clone is one nucleotide away, so this likely arose from a read error. The J gene is TRGJP, the V gene TRGV9. No J segment appears in TCRdb, so it was assigned here by matching the sequence to germline. From germline, CDR1 is GITISATS and CDR2 ISYDGTV (reference sequence). This CDR3 has 16 residues. The CDR3: CALWRREELGKKIKVF. The CDR3 nucleotides are TGCGCCTTGTGGCGCCGGGAAGAGTTGGGCAAAAAAATCAAGGTATTT.

This clone was observed many times. This likely traces to a read error, being one base from a far larger clone. Other DNA variants within this sample encode the same CDR3. The rearrangement joins TRGV9 to TRGJP. TCRdb lists no J gene, so it was determined here by aligning the DNA to germline. The CDR3 is 17 residues long. The germline V gene has CDR1 GITISATS and CDR2 ISYDGTV (reference sequence). This CDR3 is CALWEAKQELGKKIKVF. The CDR3 bases are TGTGCCTTGTGGGAGGCAAAACAAGAGTTGGGCAAGAAAATCAAGGTATTT.

About this clone itself: TCRdb records a much larger clone's protein for this DNA, with a difference at residue 5 that likely arises from a read error; the protein given is the translation of the DNA. The chain employs TRGV9 and TRGJ1 or TRGJ2. TCRdb is silent on the J gene; assignment here came from matching the DNA to germline. The CDR3 extends over 12 amino acids. Germline V gives CDR1 GITISATS, CDR2 ISYDGTV (reference sequence). This CDR3 reads CALWGVPYKKLF. The CDR3, as DNA: TGTGCCTTGTGGGGGGTGCCCTATAAGAAACTCTTT.